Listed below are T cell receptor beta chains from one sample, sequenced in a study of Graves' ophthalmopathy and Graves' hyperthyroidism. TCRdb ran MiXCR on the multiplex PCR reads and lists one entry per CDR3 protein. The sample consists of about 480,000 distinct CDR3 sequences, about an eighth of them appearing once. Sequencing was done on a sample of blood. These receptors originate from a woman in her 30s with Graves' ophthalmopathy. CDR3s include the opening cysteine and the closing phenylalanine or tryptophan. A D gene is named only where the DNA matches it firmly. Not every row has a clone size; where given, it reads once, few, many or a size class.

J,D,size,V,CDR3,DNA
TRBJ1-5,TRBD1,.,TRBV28,CASSIFGRQGYQPQHF,TGTGCCAGCAGCATCTTCGGGAGACAGGGGTATCAGCCCCAGCATTTT
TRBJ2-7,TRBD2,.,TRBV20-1,CSARDLGGGASEQYF,TGCAGTGCTAGAGATCTCGGCGGGGGGGCCTCCGAGCAGTACTTC
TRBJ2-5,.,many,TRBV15,CATSRDRTETQYF,TGTGCCACCAGCAGAGATCGCACGGAGACCCAGTACTTC
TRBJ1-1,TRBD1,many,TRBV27,CASSSVDRGQEAFF,TGTGCCAGCAGTTCCGTAGACAGGGGGCAGGAAGCTTTCTTT
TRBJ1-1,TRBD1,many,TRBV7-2,CASSGRNTGGRLVRTEAFF,TGTGCCAGCAGCGGACGAAACACAGGGGGGAGGTTAGTCCGCACTGAAGCTTTCTTT
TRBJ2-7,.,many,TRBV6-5,CASSYRYGESHEQYF,TGTGCCAGCAGTTACAGATATGGGGAGTCTCACGAGCAGTACTTC
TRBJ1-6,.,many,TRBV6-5,CASSSTGLRNSPLHF,TGTGCCAGCAGCTCGACTGGACTGAGGAATTCACCCCTCCACTTT
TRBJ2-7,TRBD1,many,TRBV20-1,CSARDPRQGALSYEQYF,TGCAGTGCTAGAGACCCAAGACAGGGGGCACTCTCCTACGAGCAGTACTTC
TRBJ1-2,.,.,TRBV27,CASSPGDRNYGYTF,TGTGCCAGCAGTCCGGGGGATAGGAACTATGGCTACACCTTC
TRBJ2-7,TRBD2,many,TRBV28,CASSLEASGGRTYEQYF,TGTGCCAGCAGTTTAGAGGCTAGCGGGGGGCGCACCTACGAGCAGTACTTC
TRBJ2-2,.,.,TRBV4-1,CASSQAGGRIGELFF,TGCGCCAGCAGCCAAGCTGGGGGGCGAATCGGGGAGCTGTTTTTT
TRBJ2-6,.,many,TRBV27,CASSSDLSGANVLTF,TGTGCCAGCAGTTCCGACCTCTCTGGGGCCAACGTCCTGACTTTC
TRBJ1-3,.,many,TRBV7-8,CASSLQPGPGNTIYF,TGTGCCAGCAGCTTACAGCCGGGCCCTGGAAACACCATATATTTT
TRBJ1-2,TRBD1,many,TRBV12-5,CASGLVPGTGYGYTF,TGTGCTAGTGGTTTGGTACCCGGGACAGGTTATGGCTACACCTTC
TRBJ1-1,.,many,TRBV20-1,CSARARRREAFF,TGCAGTGCGCGAGCCAGGAGGCGTGAAGCTTTCTTT
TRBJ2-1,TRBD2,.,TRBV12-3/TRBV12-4,CASSFPTSGGADNEQFF,TGTGCCAGCAGTTTCCCTACTAGCGGGGGGGCCGACAATGAGCAGTTCTTC
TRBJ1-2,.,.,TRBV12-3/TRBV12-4,CASTDNYGYTF,TGTGCCAGCACGGATAACTATGGCTACACCTTC
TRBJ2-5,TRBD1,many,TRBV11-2,CASSRDRAVETQYF,TGTGCCAGCAGCCGGGACAGGGCTGTCGAGACCCAGTACTTC
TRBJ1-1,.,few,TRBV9,CASSADRTVNTEAFF,TGTGCCAGCAGCGCGGACCGGACGGTAAACACTGAAGCTTTCTTT
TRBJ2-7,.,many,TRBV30,CAWSGGPSEQYF,TGTGCCTGGAGTGGGGGCCCTTCCGAGCAGTACTTC
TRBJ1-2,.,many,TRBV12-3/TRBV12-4,CASRSPGTTYGYTF,TGTGCCAGCAGGTCCCCCGGGACAACATATGGCTACACCTTC
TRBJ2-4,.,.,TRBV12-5,CASVHREGAKNIQYF,TGTGCTAGTGTCCACCGAGAGGGGGCCAAAAACATTCAGTACTTC
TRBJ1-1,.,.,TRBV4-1,CASSQDPWGATEAFF,TGCGCCAGCAGCCAAGACCCCTGGGGGGCCACTGAAGCTTTCTTT